Presented here are 5 T cell receptor beta chains from one specimen sequenced in a study of spatial heterogeneity in lung cancer. Noted time point: sample taken at primary tumor resection. Unsorted tumor, nontumor lung tissue or cryopreserved PBMC supplied the whole RNA. Each CDR3 protein gets one entry after TCRdb re-called the 5' RACE reads with MiXCR. The sample yields 45,000 or so distinct CDR3 sequences, 10% to 15% seen once. The material was PBMCs, obtained at surgery. These receptors all come from a female donor with early-stage non-small cell lung cancer.

This clonotype turned up a few times. This chain uses TRBV19 with TRBJ2-2, with 8 bases identical to TRBD1. The trim removed 7 bases at V and 3 bases at J, leaving 13 bases unmatched. The CDR3 is 17 amino acids. The germline V gene encodes CDR1 LNHDA and CDR2 SQIVND (reference sequence). The CDR3 is CASTRQGHYGDTGELFF. DNA of the CDR3: TGTGCCAGTACGAGACAGGGGCATTATGGTGACACCGGGGAGCTGTTTTTT.

The chain recombines TRBV11-2 with TRBJ1-2; D unresolved. The CDR3 spans 13 residues. The V gene's germline CDR1 is SGHAT and CDR2 FQNNGV. Deletions cut 4 bases from V and 4 bases from J, with 10 bases between. The CDR3 DNA sequence: TGTGCCAGCAGCTCCGGGAGAGTCTATGGCTACACCTTC. Translation gives CASSSGRVYGYTF.

The chain carries TRBV6-5 and TRBJ2-5, with 8 bases fitting TRBD2. CDR1 and CDR2 (germline): MNHEY, SVGAGI. This CDR3 is built from 14 residues. J gave up 5 bases and V 0 bases, and 2 bases lay outside the gene matches. The CDR3 is CASSYSTGGETQYF. DNA of the CDR3: TGTGCCAGCAGTTACTCGACGGGGGGGGAGACCCAGTACTTC.

This clonotype was seen only a few times. The genes are TRBV12-3 or TRBV12-4 and TRBJ1-5, with D unresolved. This CDR3 is built from 15 residues. With 2 bases removed from V and 2 bases from J, the gap between germline ends came to 10 bases. Here the CDR3 DNA reads TGTGCCAGCAGTTTAAATTTGGGCGGCAATCAGCCCCAGCATTTT. Its protein product is CASSLNLGGNQPQHF.

This clonotype was counted a few times. The V and J genes are TRBV10-3 and TRBJ2-7; 8 nucleotides match TRBD2. The CDR3 length is 13 residues. The V segment lost 6 bases and the J segment 5 bases; nucleotides outside the gene matches: 6. Germline V gene lookup returns CDR1 ENHRY and CDR2 SYGVKD. CDR3 in DNA: TGTGCCATCAGGATAGCGGGGCACCACGAGCAGTACTTC. As protein: CAIRIAGHHEQYF.